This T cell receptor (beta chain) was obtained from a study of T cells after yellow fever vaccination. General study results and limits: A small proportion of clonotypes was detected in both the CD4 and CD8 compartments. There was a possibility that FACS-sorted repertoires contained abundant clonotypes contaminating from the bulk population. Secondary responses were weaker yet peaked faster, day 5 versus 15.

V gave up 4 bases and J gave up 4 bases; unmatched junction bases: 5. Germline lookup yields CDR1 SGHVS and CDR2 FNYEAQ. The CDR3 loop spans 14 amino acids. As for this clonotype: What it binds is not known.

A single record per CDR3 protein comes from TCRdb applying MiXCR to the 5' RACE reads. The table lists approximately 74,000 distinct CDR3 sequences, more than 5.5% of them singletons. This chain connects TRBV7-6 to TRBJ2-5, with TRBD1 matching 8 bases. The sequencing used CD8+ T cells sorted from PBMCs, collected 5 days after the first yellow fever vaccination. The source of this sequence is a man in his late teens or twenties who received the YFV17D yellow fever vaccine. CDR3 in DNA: TGTGCCAGCAGCTCCGGAGGACAGGGAGAGACCCAGTACTTC. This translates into CASSSGGQGETQYF.